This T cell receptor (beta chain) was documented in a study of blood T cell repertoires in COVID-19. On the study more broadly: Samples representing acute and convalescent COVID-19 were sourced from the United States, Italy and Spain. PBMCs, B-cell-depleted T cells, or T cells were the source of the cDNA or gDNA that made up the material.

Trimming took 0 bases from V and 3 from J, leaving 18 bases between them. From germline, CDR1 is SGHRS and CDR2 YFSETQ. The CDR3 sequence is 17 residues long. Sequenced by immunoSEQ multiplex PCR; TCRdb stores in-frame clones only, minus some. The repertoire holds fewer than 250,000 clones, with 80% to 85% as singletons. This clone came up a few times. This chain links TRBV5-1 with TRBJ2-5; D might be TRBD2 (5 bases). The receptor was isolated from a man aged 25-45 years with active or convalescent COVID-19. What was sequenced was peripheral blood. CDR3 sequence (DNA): TGCGCCAGCAGCTTGGAAGGAAGTTTGCGGGTCGAAGAGACCCAGTACTTC. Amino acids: CASSLEGSLRVEETQYF.